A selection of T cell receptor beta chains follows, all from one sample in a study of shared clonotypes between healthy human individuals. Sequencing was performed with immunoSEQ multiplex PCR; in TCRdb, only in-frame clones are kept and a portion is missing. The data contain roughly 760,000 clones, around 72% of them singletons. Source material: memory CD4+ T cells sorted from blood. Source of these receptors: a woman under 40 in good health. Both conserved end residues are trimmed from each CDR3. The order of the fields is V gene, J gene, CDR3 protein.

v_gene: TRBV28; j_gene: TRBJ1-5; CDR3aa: ASSLTGGHQPQH
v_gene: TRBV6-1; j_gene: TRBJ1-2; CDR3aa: ASRDTQRSGYT
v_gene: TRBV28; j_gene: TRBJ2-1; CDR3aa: ASSLWASYNEQF
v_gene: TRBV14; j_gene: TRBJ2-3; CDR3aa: ASSQEPGGTDTQY
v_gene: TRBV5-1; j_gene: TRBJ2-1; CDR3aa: ASSLGTDYNEQF
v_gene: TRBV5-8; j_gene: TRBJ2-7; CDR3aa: ASRRRAGTSGSGRSYEQY
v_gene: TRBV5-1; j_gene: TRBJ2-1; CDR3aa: ASSLVRESYNEQF
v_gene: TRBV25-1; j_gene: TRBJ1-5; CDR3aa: ASSDVQGVQPQH
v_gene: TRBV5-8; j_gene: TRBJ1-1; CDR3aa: ASRRRGVAF
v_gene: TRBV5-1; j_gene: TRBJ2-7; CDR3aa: ASSLAGTYSYEQY
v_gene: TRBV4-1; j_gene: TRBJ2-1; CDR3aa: ASSQMGLGDSYNEQF
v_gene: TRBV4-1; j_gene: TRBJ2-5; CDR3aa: ASSQDLADRIPETQY
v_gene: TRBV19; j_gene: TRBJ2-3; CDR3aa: ASSMDRDGADTQY
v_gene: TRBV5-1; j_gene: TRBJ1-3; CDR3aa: ASSLEKGAGNTIY
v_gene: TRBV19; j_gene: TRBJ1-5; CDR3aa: ASRGIDLFQPQH
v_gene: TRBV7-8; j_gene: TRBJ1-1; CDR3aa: ASSPGGPAF
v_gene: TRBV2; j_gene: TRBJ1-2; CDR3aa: ASSGGDSRVGGYT
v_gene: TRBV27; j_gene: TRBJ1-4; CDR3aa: ASTSHFTGAGLRGKLF
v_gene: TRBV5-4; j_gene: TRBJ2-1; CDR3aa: ASSFTSGRNNEQF
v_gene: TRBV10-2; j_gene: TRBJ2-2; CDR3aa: ASSGNTGELF
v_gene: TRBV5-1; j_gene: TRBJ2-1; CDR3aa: ASSARTSSSSSYNEQF
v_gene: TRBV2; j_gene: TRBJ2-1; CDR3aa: ASSAWTSGRGSEQF
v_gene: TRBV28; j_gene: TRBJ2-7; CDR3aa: ASSSTAAGKAYEQY
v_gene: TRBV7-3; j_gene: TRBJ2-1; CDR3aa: ASSLDRADYNEQF
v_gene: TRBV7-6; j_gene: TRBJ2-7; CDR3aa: ASSKGLAGYEQY
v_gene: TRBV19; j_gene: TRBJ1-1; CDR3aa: ASSINGNTEAF
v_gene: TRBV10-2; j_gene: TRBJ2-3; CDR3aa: ASKVDFTDTQY